This TCR beta chain comes out of a study of T-cell reconstitution after alpha-beta-depleted transplantation in children. This clonotype occurred a few times. As it was prepared, the TCRbeta library received unique molecular identifiers. TCRdb passed the PCR reads through MiXCR, listing each CDR3 protein once. Of around 380,000 distinct CDR3 sequences in the sample, about 11% were seen once. The CDR3 has 12 residues. Looked up from germline, CDR1 is SQVTM and CDR2 is ANQGSEA. Trimming stripped 4 bases from V and 6 bases from J, with 12 bases between. This sequence joins TRBV29-1 and TRBJ2-5, with a weak D call TRBD2 (5 bases). Sequenced material: PBMCs from the stem cell graft donor, taken from the stem cell graft. The clonotype originates from a human donor who donated a stem cell graft to a child with acute myeloid leukemia. The CDR3 reads CSVGSGPQTQYF. The CDR3, as DNA: TGCAGCGTTGGCAGCGGACCTCAGACCCAGTACTTC.